These 30 T cell receptor beta chains came from one sample sequenced in a study of regulatory T cells in long-lasting Graves disease. The time point: persistent/refractory GD, antithyroid drugs over 5 years with positive TRAb. RNA from PBMCs was the source of the TCR library. Arm-PCR of CDR3 regions and iRepertoire HTBI primers were the basis on which TCR beta libraries were built. A single record per CDR3 protein comes from TCRdb applying MiXCR to the multiplex PCR reads. Among roughly 450,000 distinct CDR3 sequences listed, around a fifth were seen once. The material was peripheral blood mononuclear cells (PBMCs), obtained when the disease was refractory, from a patient treated with antithyroid drugs. All receptors come from a female donor with Graves disease.

This clonotype was observed a handful of times. One end of the junction varies from germline; a read error may be responsible. The chain couples TRBV5-1 to TRBJ2-7; D might be TRBD1 (6 bases). The CDR3 is 15 amino acids. Germline-derived CDR1 and CDR2 are SGHRS and YFSETQ. In nucleotides, the CDR3 is TGCGCCAGCAGCTTGGATGTAGGGACAACCTACGAGCAATACTTC. It encodes CASSLDVGTTYEQYF.

V gene TRBV9 combines with J gene TRBJ2-2; a weak D match, TRBD1 (6 bases). CDR3 length: 19 amino acids. V lost 0 bases, J lost 3 bases, and 21 bases lay in between. Per the germline V gene, CDR1 is SGDLS and CDR2 is YYNGEE. The CDR3 nucleotides are TGTGCCAGCAGCGTAGCGGGGAACCGGTTAACAGGGTACACCGGGGAGCTGTTTTTT. Translating gives CASSVAGNRLTGYTGELFF.

This clonotype was counted at least ten times. The chain uses TRBV29-1 and TRBJ1-1, with 9 bases identical to TRBD1. CDR3 length: 14 residues. The V segment lost 4 bases and the J segment 6 bases; nucleotides outside the gene matches: 9. Per the germline V gene, CDR1 is SQVTM and CDR2 is ANQGSEA. CDR3 region: CSVVSGQGVPEAFF. The CDR3 DNA reads as TGCAGCGTTGTCTCGGGACAGGGAGTGCCTGAAGCTTTCTTT.

This clonotype turned up a few times. The V and J genes are TRBV12-3 or TRBV12-4 and TRBJ2-2, with a tentative D call TRBD2 (6 bases). This CDR3 is built from 15 residues. Trimming pared 7 bases from V and 3 bases from J, leaving 15 bases between. The chain's CDR3 is CASTYSGGYTGELFF. Here the CDR3 DNA reads TGTGCCAGCACCTATTCCGGGGGTTACACCGGGGAGCTGTTTTTT.

The chain has TRBV4-2 and TRBJ2-5, with 8 nucleotides matching TRBD2. Germline V gene lookup returns CDR1 LGHNA and CDR2 YNFKEQ. J gave up 2 bases and V 1 base, and 6 bases lay outside the gene matches. CDR3 size: 16 residues. CDR3 DNA sequence: TGTGCCAGCAGCCAAGGGATAGCGGGGATTCAAGAGACCCAGTACTTC. Translated, it gives CASSQGIAGIQETQYF.

This chain joins TRBV18 and TRBJ2-7; 12 bases line up with TRBD1. Germline V gene lookup returns CDR1 KGHSH and CDR2 LQKENI. This CDR3 has 17 amino acids. V shed 4 bases, J shed 5 bases, and the junction held 12 bases outside the gene matches. The CDR3 region is CASSLTLPGQGANEQYF. DNA for the CDR3: TGTGCCAGCTCACTTACCTTACCGGGACAGGGGGCCAACGAGCAGTACTTC.

This clonotype was detected a few times. This chain uses TRBV30 with TRBJ1-2, with TRBD1 matching 7 bases. V dropped 3 bases and J dropped 4; count of bases not matched to a gene: 5. The germline V gene encodes CDR1 GTSNPN and CDR2 SVGIG (reference sequence). The CDR3 has 13 residues. CDR3 DNA sequence: TGTGCCTGGAGCGCGACAGGGCTCTATGGCTACACCTTC. Translated, it gives CAWSATGLYGYTF.

The V and J genes are TRBV7-2 and TRBJ2-5; D call uncertain. This CDR3 is built from 13 residues. Germline V gives CDR1 SGHTA, CDR2 FQGNSA. Trimming stripped 3 bases from V and 2 bases from J, with 7 bases between. Here the CDR3 reads CASSLIPQETQYF. For the CDR3, the DNA is TGTGCCAGCAGCTTGATACCTCAAGAGACCCAGTACTTC.

The J gene is TRBJ2-1, the V gene TRBV7-9, with TRBD2 matching 9 bases. CDR3 length: 15 amino acids. Germline-derived CDR1 and CDR2 are SEHNR and FQNEAQ (reference sequence). The trim removed 1 base at V and 9 bases at J, leaving 7 bases unmatched. In DNA, the CDR3 is TGTGCCAGCAGCTTAGGGGTAGCGGGAGCGGTTGAGCAGTTCTTC. Protein product: CASSLGVAGAVEQFF.

The chain couples TRBV9 to TRBJ2-1; D remains unclear. The CDR3 sequence is 14 residues long. Trimming left V 2 bases short and J 4 bases short, with 10 bases between. The germline V gene has CDR1 SGDLS and CDR2 YYNGEE. The CDR3 reads CASSVPTGYNEQFF. The CDR3 bases are TGTGCCAGCAGCGTCCCAACGGGTTACAATGAGCAGTTCTTC.

The rearrangement links TRBV18 to TRBJ1-4; TRBD1 matches at 9 bases. Germline CDR1 reads KGHSH; CDR2 reads LQKENI. The CDR3 runs 16 residues. V was pared by 4 bases and J by 7 bases, with 10 bases of the junction left unmatched. The CDR3 nucleotides are TGTGCCAGCTCACGAGAAACAGGGGGCAACCTTGAAAAACTGTTTTTT. Translating it yields CASSRETGGNLEKLFF.

The J gene is TRBJ1-1, the V gene TRBV5-1, with 7 nucleotides matching TRBD1. CDR1 SGHRS and CDR2 YFSETQ come from the germline V gene. The CDR3 has 15 amino acids. Unmatched junction bases numbered 6, after V lost 3 bases and J lost 1 base. In nucleotides, the CDR3 is TGCGCCAGCAGCTCCTCCGGGACAGCGAACACTGAAGCTTTCTTT. Encoded protein: CASSSSGTANTEAFF.

This clonotype has a handful of counts. This chain connects TRBV20-1 to TRBJ2-7; 7 nucleotides agree with TRBD1. The germline CDR1 and CDR2 sequences are DFQATT and SNEGSKA (reference sequence). The CDR3 spans 12 residues. The V gene end was trimmed by 3 bases and the J gene end by 5 bases; junction bases not matched to a gene: 4. The CDR3 sequence: CSASSQGDEQYF. CDR3 bases: TGCAGTGCTAGTTCCCAGGGGGACGAGCAGTACTTC.

This clonotype has a handful of counts. This sequence joins TRBV7-3 and TRBJ1-1; no firm D call. Germline CDR1 is SGHTA and CDR2 is FQGTGA. This CDR3 comprises 13 residues. Trimming cost V 6 bases and J 1 base, with 9 bases left between them. In DNA form, the CDR3 reads TGTGCCAGCAGGACACGAACGAACACTGAAGCTTTCTTT. This encodes CASRTRTNTEAFF.

This clonotype was observed many times. The J gene is TRBJ2-2, the V gene TRBV2, with 9 bases identical to TRBD1. Trimming removed 2 bases from V and 6 bases from J; junction bases left unmatched: 4. Per germline, CDR1 SNHLY and CDR2 FYNNEI. There are 15 residues in the CDR3. The CDR3 here is CASSERTGVPGELFF. In DNA form, the CDR3 reads TGTGCCAGCAGTGAAAGGACAGGGGTCCCCGGGGAGCTGTTTTTT.

This clonotype has ten or more counts. The chain combines TRBV29-1 with TRBJ1-5; D possibly corresponds to TRBD1 (5 bases). The CDR3 runs to 14 residues. CDR1 and CDR2 from the germline V gene are SQVTM and ANQGSEA. V was pared by 4 bases and J by 4 bases, with 14 bases between. DNA of the CDR3: TGCAGCGTTGCCTTGACAGCGATGAATCAGCCCCAGCATTTT. It codes for CSVALTAMNQPQHF.

On this clonotype itself: Since a much larger clone is just one base distant, this may be a read error. The chain has TRBV6-4 and TRBJ2-7; the D gene could be TRBD1 or TRBD2 (7 bases each). CDR1 and CDR2 from the germline V gene are MRHNA and SNTAGT. CDR3 length equals 12 residues. CDR3 residues: CVSSGTAYEQYF. The CDR3, as DNA: TGTGTCAGCAGCGGGACAGCCTACGAGCAGTACTTC.

The J gene is TRBJ1-5, the V gene TRBV20-1, with no clear D. The germline V and J ends were trimmed by 1 base and 4 bases, with 17 bases remaining between them. Germline loops: CDR1 DFQATT, CDR2 SNEGSKA (reference sequence). The CDR3 has 16 amino acids. CDR3 DNA: TGCAGTGCTAGAGGACAATACAGTCGAGGGAATCAGCCCCAGCATTTT. Translated: CSARGQYSRGNQPQHF.

The gene calls are TRBV5-4 and TRBJ2-2; D is perhaps TRBD1 (6 bases). V lost 4 bases and J lost 5, with 9 bases in between. This CDR3 spans 13 amino acids. Germline lookup yields CDR1 SGHNT and CDR2 YYREEE (reference sequence). DNA for the CDR3: TGTGCCAGCAGCCGAACAGGGACCGGGGAGCTGTTTTTT. Protein: CASSRTGTGELFF.

This clonotype was seen repeatedly, ten times or more. V usage is TRBV6-5 and J usage is TRBJ1-5; a possible D gene is TRBD1 (6 bases). V lost 2 bases and J lost 7, with 15 bases in between. The CDR3 has 15 residues. CDR1 is MNHEY, CDR2 SVGAGI, per germline. CDR3 coding DNA: TGTGCCAGCAGTTACGAACCGGGGCAGGGGCAGCCCCAGCATTTT. Its protein is CASSYEPGQGQPQHF.

The chain has TRBV5-1 and TRBJ2-2; D is possibly TRBD2 (6 bases). Trimming took 5 bases from V and 6 from J, leaving 20 bases between them. Germline CDR1 and CDR2: SGHRS and YFSETQ. The CDR3 covers 16 residues. Here the CDR3 reads CASRPTSLSSPGELFF. Written as DNA, the CDR3 is TGCGCCAGCAGACCTACTAGCCTTTCGTCCCCCGGGGAGCTGTTTTTT.

This clonotype was picked up many times. V usage is TRBV6-1 and J usage is TRBJ1-2; D remains ambiguous. This CDR3 has 16 residues. Germline CDR1 reads MNHNS; CDR2 reads SASEGT. Trimming took off 3 bases at V and 3 bases at J, with 17 bases between the two ends. The CDR3 sequence: CASSDPDSPGYYGYTF. In DNA form, the CDR3 reads TGTGCCAGCAGTGATCCAGATTCTCCCGGATACTATGGCTACACCTTC.

This clonotype was counted at least ten times. J is TRBJ2-2 and V is TRBV27; a weak D match, TRBD1 (5 bases). V gave up 5 bases and J gave up 0 bases, with 13 bases separating them. This CDR3 is built from 16 residues. The germline CDR1 and CDR2 sequences are MNHEY and SMNVEV (reference sequence). DNA of the CDR3: TGTGCCAGCAGTCCCCGACAGTTAGCGAACACCGGGGAGCTGTTTTTT. The encoded protein is CASSPRQLANTGELFF.

This clonotype was found many times. The chain carries TRBV11-3 and TRBJ2-5; D perhaps matches TRBD2 (6 bases). V was cut by 1 base and J by 3 bases, with 9 bases left in between. CDR1 and CDR2 (germline): SGHNT, YENEEA. The CDR3 extends over 14 amino acids. The CDR3 loop is CASSLGGVEETQYF. DNA of the CDR3: TGTGCCAGCAGCTTAGGCGGGGTAGAAGAGACCCAGTACTTC.

This clonotype was picked up many times. The chain uses TRBV27 and TRBJ1-1, with D perhaps matching TRBD1 (5 bases). Germline CDR1 and CDR2: MNHEY and SMNVEV (reference sequence). The CDR3 loop spans 12 amino acids. V was clipped by 6 bases and J by 10 bases, with 15 bases between them. CDR3 amino acids: CASSRPGWRAFF. CDR3 in DNA: TGTGCCAGCAGCCGTCCAGGGTGGAGAGCTTTCTTT.

The chain combines TRBV28 with TRBJ2-7; D is possibly TRBD2 (6 bases). The CDR3 totals 15 residues. Trimming cost V 6 bases and J 3 bases, with 18 bases left between them. Germline V gene data show CDR1 as MDHEN and CDR2 as SYDVKM. DNA of the CDR3: TGTGCCAGCAGGGGGTCCGAATGGGGACTCTACGAGCAGTACTTC. Translation gives CASRGSEWGLYEQYF.

This clonotype was seen once. A read error may produce the germline difference seen at one junction end. This CDR3 is CTSSQERVAGETQYF. CDR3 nucleotide sequence: TGCACCAGCAGCCAAGAAAGGGTAGCGGGCGAGACCCAGTACTTC. V gene TRBV7-2 combines with J gene TRBJ2-5; TRBD2 aligns across 7 bases. Germline CDR1 reads SGHTA; CDR2 reads FQGNSA. This CDR3 is 15 amino acids long.

The chain combines TRBV4-2 with TRBJ2-5; D may be TRBD1 or TRBD2 (5 bases each). The V end lost 2 bases, the J end lost 5 bases, and 12 bases lay between the germline ends. The germline V gene has CDR1 LGHNA and CDR2 YNFKEQ. There are 14 residues in the CDR3. CDR3 in amino acids: CASSQTTGAETQYF. The CDR3 coding sequence is TGTGCCAGCAGCCAAACAACCGGGGCGGAGACCCAGTACTTC.

V is TRBV11-2 and J is TRBJ2-3; 11 bases map to TRBD2. Germline assignment: CDR1 SGHAT and CDR2 FQNNGV. With V trimmed by 0 bases and J by 7 bases, 3 bases remained unmatched. The CDR3 spans 15 residues. The chain's CDR3 is CASSLDTSGSYTQYF. CDR3 DNA: TGTGCCAGCAGCTTAGATACTAGCGGGAGTTATACGCAGTATTTT.

This clonotype has more than one count but fewer than ten. The chain combines TRBV29-1 with TRBJ1-1, with D hard to call. The germline V gene has CDR1 SQVTM and CDR2 ANQGSEA. With 4 bases removed from V and 5 bases from J, the gap between germline ends came to 14 bases. This CDR3 has 13 residues. CDR3 residues: CSVGTPSGTEAFF. In DNA, the CDR3 is TGCAGCGTTGGTACCCCATCTGGTACTGAAGCTTTCTTT. The whole variable domain, remainder taken from reference TRBV29-1 and TRBJ1-1, is SAVISQKPSRDICQRGTSLTIQCQVDSQVTMMFWYRQQPGQSLTLIATANQGSEATYESGFVIDKFPISRPNLTFSTLTVSNMSPEDSSIYLCSVGTPSGTEAFFGQGTRLTVV.